The 27 T cell receptor beta chains given below trace back to one sample, sequenced in a study of blood T cell repertoires in COVID-19. Only in-frame clones appear in the TCRdb table, and some are missing; sequencing was by immunoSEQ multiplex PCR. The profile shows around 200,000 clones, around 88% of them singletons. What was sequenced was PBMCs or T cells enriched from blood (not recorded which). Receptor source: a woman aged 30 to 39 who had been exposed to COVID-19.

The rearrangement uses TRBV5-5 and TRBJ1-6, with D tentatively TRBD1 (5 bases). The V gene's germline CDR1 is SGHKS and CDR2 YYEKEE (reference sequence). Trimming stripped 1 base from V and 8 bases from J, with 10 bases between. The CDR3 length is 14 residues. The CDR3 DNA follows: TGTGCCAGCAGCTTGCAGGGTAACGATTCACCCCTCCACTTT. Its protein is CASSLQGNDSPLHF.

This chain's CDR3 is CASTLSTGTEAFF. The CDR3 region has the DNA TGTGCCAGCACCTTATCTACGGGCACTGAAGCTTTCTTT. The chain couples TRBV27 to TRBJ1-1; unclear D gene. There are 13 residues in the CDR3. V shed 7 bases and J shed 4 bases, with 13 bases lying between them. Germline V CDR1 and CDR2: MNHEY, SMNVEV (reference sequence).

J is TRBJ2-3 and V is TRBV30, with TRBD2 matching 9 bases. This CDR3 has 15 residues. Unmatched junction bases numbered 5, after V lost 1 base and J lost 3 bases. Per the germline V gene, CDR1 is GTSNPN and CDR2 is SVGIG (reference sequence). The CDR3 is CAWSGLAGNTDTQYF. The CDR3 DNA reads as TGTGCCTGGAGTGGTCTAGCGGGGAATACAGATACGCAGTATTTT.

This rearrangement joins TRBV7-2 to TRBJ1-1; D perhaps matches TRBD1 (5 bases). This CDR3 contains 15 residues. CDR1 SGHTA and CDR2 FQGNSA come from the germline V gene. The V and J ends lost 0 bases and 1 base respectively, with 9 bases between them. As DNA, the CDR3 is TGTGCCAGCAGCTTAGCGGGGGGTTGGAACACTGAAGCTTTCTTT. Its protein is CASSLAGGWNTEAFF. Using reference TRBV7-2 and TRBJ1-1 for the parts outside the CDR3, the full variable domain is GAGVSQSPSNKVTEKGKDVELRCDPISGHTALYWYRQSLGQGLEFLIYFQGNSAPDKSGLPSDRFSAERTGGSVSTLTIQRTQQEDSAVYLCASSLAGGWNTEAFFGQGTRLTVV.

V and J are TRBV6-4 and TRBJ2-3; 8 bases are a match to TRBD1. Germline V CDR1 and CDR2: MRHNA, SNTAGT. There are 15 residues in the CDR3. V lost 6 bases, J lost 2 bases, and 7 bases stayed unmatched. The CDR3 is CASRRGTGPTDTQYF. CDR3 nucleotides: TGTGCCAGCAGAAGGGGGACAGGTCCCACAGATACGCAGTATTTT.

This chain connects TRBV12-2 to TRBJ2-7; TRBD2, the table's D call, lacks a check against the DNA. TRBV12-2 is assigned pseudogene status. The CDR3 sequence is 14 residues long. CDR3 bases: TGTGCAAGTCGCTTAGACAGCGGGCATTACGAGCAGTACTTC. Its translation is CASRLDSGHYEQYF.

The chain employs TRBV5-1 and TRBJ1-4, with D perhaps matching TRBD1 (5 bases). Per the germline V gene, CDR1 is SGHRS and CDR2 is YFSETQ. With 6 bases removed from V and 7 bases from J, the gap between germline ends came to 16 bases. The CDR3 extends over 14 amino acids. As DNA, the CDR3 is TGCGCCAGCACGAAGGGGCAGGGTAGTGAAAAACTGTTTTTT. It translates to CASTKGQGSEKLFF.

V and J are TRBV10-1 and TRBJ1-1; D remains ambiguous. The CDR3 is made up of 15 amino acids. CDR1 is WNHNN and CDR2 is SYGVQD in the germline V gene (reference sequence). V gave up 2 bases and J gave up 1 base, with 11 bases separating them. The CDR3 bases are TGCGCCAGCAGTGAGGCGGCGTTACCGAACACTGAAGCTTTCTTT. Amino acids: CASSEAALPNTEAFF.

J is TRBJ2-7 and V is TRBV10-1, with a weak D call TRBD2 (5 bases). The germline gives CDR1 WNHNN, CDR2 SYGVQD (reference sequence). This CDR3 contains 12 residues. V dropped 5 bases and J dropped 6 bases, with 11 bases sitting between them. CDR3 region: CASSPSLGEQYF. CDR3 sequence (DNA): TGCGCCAGCAGTCCTAGCTTAGGCGAGCAGTACTTC.

This chain connects TRBV11-2 to TRBJ2-1; D perhaps matches TRBD2 (7 bases). Germline lookup yields CDR1 SGHAT and CDR2 FQNNGV. Trimming removed 5 bases at V and 7 bases at J, with 24 bases between. The CDR3 has 17 residues. CDR3 in amino acids: CASSQINRGAHLNEQFF. CDR3 sequence (DNA): TGTGCCAGCAGCCAGATAAACCGGGGGGCCCACTTGAATGAGCAGTTCTTC. The full variable domain, with the rest looked up from reference TRBV11-2 and TRBJ2-1, is EAGVAQSPRYKIIEKRQSVAFWCNPISGHATLYWYQQILGQGPKLLIQFQNNGVVDDSQLPKDRFSAERLKGVDSTLKIQPAKLEDSAVYLCASSQINRGAHLNEQFFGPGTRLTVL.

The V call is TRBV16, the J call TRBJ1-1, with TRBD1 matching over 8 bases. The germline V gene encodes CDR1 KGHSY and CDR2 FQNENV. V dropped 4 bases and J dropped 3; count of bases not matched to a gene: 4. This CDR3 has 14 residues. CDR3 sequence reads: CASSPLTGDTEAFF. CDR3 coding DNA: TGTGCCAGCAGCCCTTTGACAGGGGACACTGAAGCTTTCTTT.

Only a few counts were recorded for this clone. The gene calls are TRBV5-8 and TRBJ1-5, with 8 bases identical to TRBD1. CDR1 SGHTS and CDR2 YDEGEE come from the germline V gene. With 4 bases clipped from V and 9 bases from J, the junction kept 3 bases outside the gene matches. This CDR3 comprises 12 residues. The CDR3, as DNA: TGTGCCAGCAGCGACAGGGGAGGGCCCCAGCATTTT. Its translation is CASSDRGGPQHF. Looking up the rest from reference TRBV5-8 and TRBJ1-5 gives the full variable domain: EAGVTQSPTHLIKTRGQQATLRCSPISGHTSVYWYQQALGLGLQFLLWYDEGEERNRGNFPPRFSGRQFPNYSSELNVNALELEDSALYLCASSDRGGPQHFGDGTRLSIL.

The chain couples TRBV5-8 to TRBJ1-2; D unclear. The CDR3 is 15 residues long. Deletions cut 0 bases from V and 1 base from J, with 10 bases between. Germline V lookup: CDR1 SGHTS, CDR2 YDEGEE. Written as DNA, the CDR3 is TGTGCCAGCAGCTTGGTGGAGGGAAGTAACTATGGCTACACCTTC. Translation: CASSLVEGSNYGYTF.

This clone was counted once. The V gene is TRBV6-5, the J gene TRBJ1-3; D unresolved. This CDR3 region has 14 residues. Per germline, CDR1 MNHEY and CDR2 SVGAGI. Deletions cut 5 bases from V and 4 bases from J, with 12 bases between. CDR3 DNA: TGTGCCAGCAGTCCCCAATTGGCCGGAAACACCATATATTTT. Translated, it gives CASSPQLAGNTIYF.

The CDR3 bases are TGTGCCAGCAGTTTAGCGACAGACACTGAAGCTTTCTTT. Protein: CASSLATDTEAFF. V usage is TRBV12-3 or TRBV12-4 and J usage is TRBJ1-1; TRBD1 might be the D (5 bases). This CDR3 has 13 residues. Trimming removed 0 bases at V and 3 bases at J, with 5 bases between.

In DNA form, the CDR3 reads TGTGCCAGCAGCCGTGGGACTAGCGAGACCTACGAGCAGTACTTC. The encoded protein is CASSRGTSETYEQYF. V usage is TRBV3-1 (or the pseudogene TRBV3-2) and J usage is TRBJ2-7, with 10 bases identical to TRBD2. Trimming removed 4 bases from V and 2 bases from J; junction bases left unmatched: 5. Germline lookup yields CDR1 LGHDT and CDR2 YNNKEL (reference sequence). The CDR3 has 15 amino acids.

This chain's CDR3 is CASSRPGQLDGYTF. CDR3 in DNA: TGTGCCAGCAGCCGCCCGGGACAGTTAGATGGCTACACCTTC. The chain recombines TRBV7-4 with TRBJ1-2, with 7 bases matching TRBD1. V trimming: 5 bases; J trimming: 6 bases; junction bases outside the gene matches: 9. The V gene's germline CDR1 is SGHVT and CDR2 SQSDAQ. This CDR3 comprises 14 residues.

The rearrangement joins TRBV9 to TRBJ1-2; 7 bases agree with TRBD1. Germline-derived CDR1 and CDR2 are SGDLS and YYNGEE. The CDR3 contains 14 residues. V was pared by 4 bases and J by 3 bases, with 6 bases of the junction left unmatched. The CDR3 here is CASSQTGADYGYTF. DNA of the CDR3: TGTGCCAGCAGCCAAACAGGGGCGGACTATGGCTACACCTTC. The whole variable domain, remainder taken from reference TRBV9 and TRBJ1-2, is DSGVTQTPKHLITATGQRVTLRCSPRSGDLSVYWYQQSLDQGLQFLIQYYNGEERAKGNILERFSAQQFPDLHSELNLSSLELGDSALYFCASSQTGADYGYTFGSGTRLTVV.

The CDR3 DNA sequence: TGTGCCAGTAGTCCTAGCCGTACCACAGATACGCAGTATTTT. It yields the protein CASSPSRTTDTQYF. This chain joins TRBV19 and TRBJ2-3, with D maybe TRBD2 (5 bases). Germline V gene sequence: CDR1 LNHDA, CDR2 SQIVND (reference sequence). Trimming shortened V by 5 bases and J by 2 bases, and 11 bases separated the two germline ends. The CDR3 consists of 14 residues.

The rearrangement links TRBV5-6 to TRBJ1-5; 10 bases are shared with TRBD1. The germline V gene encodes CDR1 SGHDT and CDR2 YYEEEE. The CDR3 is 15 amino acids. V lost 4 bases and J lost 7; bases outside the gene matches: 8. The CDR3 coding sequence is TGTGCCAGCAGCCGGGACAGGGGCATTAACCAGCCCCAGCATTTT. This translates into CASSRDRGINQPQHF.

The chain links TRBV25-1 to TRBJ2-7; D is undetermined. V was pared by 6 bases and J by 0 bases, with 6 bases between. The CDR3 is 12 residues long. Germline lookup yields CDR1 MGHDK and CDR2 SYGVNS. The chain's CDR3 is CASRASSYEQYF. Written as DNA, the CDR3 is TGTGCCAGCAGGGCCAGCTCCTACGAGCAGTACTTC.

V is TRBV10-3 and J is TRBJ2-3, with 7 bases lining up with TRBD2. There are 13 residues in the CDR3. Germline CDR1 ENHRY, CDR2 SYGVKD. V lost 7 bases to trimming and J lost 0 bases; unmatched junction nucleotides: 1. DNA of the CDR3: TGTGCCATCACTAGCGGTAGCACAGATACGCAGTATTTT. Protein: CAITSGSTDTQYF.

This clone was seen once. This chain uses TRBV2 with TRBJ1-1; D is perhaps TRBD1 (5 bases). Germline CDR1 reads SNHLY; CDR2 reads FYNNEI. Trimming left V 3 bases short and J 1 base short, with 21 bases between. The CDR3 totals 18 residues. This CDR3 reads CASSEPLGTARENTEAFF. The CDR3, as DNA: TGTGCCAGCAGTGAGCCCCTCGGGACGGCGCGGGAGAACACTGAAGCTTTCTTT.

This clone was seen only once. The chain recombines TRBV9 with TRBJ2-3; 9 nucleotides agree with TRBD2. Per the germline V gene, CDR1 is SGDLS and CDR2 is YYNGEE. The CDR3 runs 16 residues. Losses at the gene ends were 1 base for V and 5 bases for J; bases not matched to a gene: 8. In DNA, the CDR3 is TGTGCCAGCAGCGTACTAGCGGGGACGGTAGGAGATACGCAGTATTTT. Translated: CASSVLAGTVGDTQYF.

The J gene is TRBJ1-5, the V gene TRBV6-5; tentatively, D is TRBD1 (5 bases). CDR3 size: 14 residues. CDR1 is MNHEY and CDR2 is SVGAGI in the germline V gene. Trimming pared 7 bases from V and 4 bases from J, leaving 14 bases between. DNA for the CDR3: TGTGCCAGCAAAGTCGGGGGAGATAATCAGCCCCAGCATTTT. It translates to CASKVGGDNQPQHF.

V and J are TRBV27 and TRBJ2-7; D uncertain. The CDR3 is 13 amino acids. The V end was cut by 5 bases, the J end by 3 bases, with 11 bases between. Germline values: CDR1 MNHEY, CDR2 SMNVEV (reference sequence). This CDR3 reads CASSNYSYYEQYF. CDR3 sequence (DNA): TGTGCCAGCAGTAACTATAGTTACTACGAGCAGTACTTC.

The rearrangement links TRBV5-5 to TRBJ2-1, with D hard to call. The CDR3 covers 15 residues. V was clipped by 0 bases and J by 6 bases, with 13 bases between them. Germline V gives CDR1 SGHKS, CDR2 YYEKEE (reference sequence). The CDR3 region has the DNA TGTGCCAGCAGCTTGGACAGTCTCTCCCTCAATGAGCAGTTCTTC. This encodes CASSLDSLSLNEQFF.